A selection of T cell receptor beta chains follows, all from one sample in a study of follicular helper T cells after annual influenza vaccination. Some clones are missing from TCRdb's copy, which holds only in-frame ones; the method was immunoSEQ multiplex PCR. The table includes 10,000 to 15,000 clones, around 80% detected once. Here the sequenced sample was CXCR5- memory CD4+ T cells sorted from blood, taken on the day of influenza vaccination. These receptors all come from an adult who received the influenza vaccine. Both conserved end residues are part of each CDR3. D genes are given only for firm matches. Expanded clones are given a class, and other clones once, few, many or no size at all.

j_call: TRBJ2-1; clone_size: NA; d_call: TRBD2; v_call: TRBV7-3; cdr3_nt: TGTGCCAGCAGCTTAGCGCGGGGGGCTGGCTACAATGAGCAGTTCTTC; cdr3_aa: CASSLARGAGYNEQFF
j_call: TRBJ2-3; clone_size: NA; d_call: NA; v_call: TRBV5-1; cdr3_nt: TGCGCCAGCAGCCCCCCCGAGCGCCCAGATACGCAGTATTTT; cdr3_aa: CASSPPERPDTQYF
j_call: TRBJ1-5; clone_size: few; d_call: NA; v_call: TRBV7-8; cdr3_nt: TGTGCCAGCAGCTTTAGACAGGGCAATCAGCCCCAGCATTTT; cdr3_aa: CASSFRQGNQPQHF
j_call: TRBJ1-1; clone_size: NA; d_call: TRBD1; v_call: TRBV4-3; cdr3_nt: TGCGCCAGCAGCCAAGCCCCGGGACAGGCAAATCCTGAAGCTTTCTTT; cdr3_aa: CASSQAPGQANPEAFF
j_call: TRBJ2-7; clone_size: few; d_call: NA; v_call: TRBV4-3; cdr3_nt: TGCGCCAGCAGCCAAATACAGGGTGGGGAGCAGTACTTC; cdr3_aa: CASSQIQGGEQYF
j_call: TRBJ1-1; clone_size: NA; d_call: NA; v_call: TRBV15; cdr3_nt: TGTGCCACCAGCAATGAGCTTACGGGCACTGAAGCTTTCTTT; cdr3_aa: CATSNELTGTEAFF
j_call: TRBJ1-5; clone_size: NA; d_call: TRBD1; v_call: TRBV19; cdr3_nt: TGTGCCAGTAGTAATGGACAGGGGGCGAGCAATCAGCCCCAGCATTTT; cdr3_aa: CASSNGQGASNQPQHF
j_call: TRBJ1-1; clone_size: NA; d_call: NA; v_call: TRBV7-7; cdr3_nt: TGTGCCAGCAGCTTCCAGGAGAACACTGAAGCTTTCTTT; cdr3_aa: CASSFQENTEAFF
j_call: TRBJ1-1; clone_size: NA; d_call: NA; v_call: TRBV4-3; cdr3_nt: TGCGCCAGCAGCAACACACCGGGACAAGAGGCTTTCTTT; cdr3_aa: CASSNTPGQEAFF
j_call: TRBJ2-4; clone_size: NA; d_call: TRBD1; v_call: TRBV5-4; cdr3_nt: TGTGCCAGCAGCTTACAGGGGGCGGAAAACATTCAGTACTTC; cdr3_aa: CASSLQGAENIQYF
j_call: TRBJ2-6; clone_size: NA; d_call: NA; v_call: TRBV11-1; cdr3_nt: TGTGCCAGCAGCTTAAGGCCGACAGGTACGCCTGGGGCCAACGTCCTGACTTTC; cdr3_aa: CASSLRPTGTPGANVLTF
j_call: TRBJ1-6; clone_size: few; d_call: NA; v_call: TRBV7-2; cdr3_nt: TGTGCCAGCAGCTTGCAACTTCGCCGCGAGAATAATTCACCCCTCCACTTT; cdr3_aa: CASSLQLRRENNSPLHF
j_call: TRBJ1-2; clone_size: NA; d_call: NA; v_call: TRBV5-4; cdr3_nt: TGTGCCAGCAGCCCTCGTGGTAGGGGGACCTATGGCTACACCTTC; cdr3_aa: CASSPRGRGTYGYTF
j_call: TRBJ1-5; clone_size: NA; d_call: NA; v_call: TRBV23-1; cdr3_nt: TGCGCCAGCAGTCAATTAAGGGGTAGGAGCAATCAGCCCCAGCATTTT; cdr3_aa: CASSQLRGRSNQPQHF
j_call: TRBJ2-7; clone_size: NA; d_call: NA; v_call: TRBV20-1; cdr3_nt: TGCAGTGCTAAAGAAACCTACGAGCAGTACTTC; cdr3_aa: CSAKETYEQYF